A single sample is the source of the 3 T cell receptor beta chains below, sequenced in a study of beta chain features in type 1 diabetes. Sequencing targeted expressed TCRB transcripts, as all isolated RNA had been reverse transcribed. Assay used: immunoSEQ multiplex PCR; TCRdb lists only in-frame clones, some missing. The table has about 230,000 clones, around 9.6% seen once. The sample consisted of naive CD4+ T cells from blood. Receptors were obtained from a woman aged 18-29 years in good health.

This rearrangement joins TRBV6-5 to TRBJ2-5; 8 nucleotides align to TRBD1. Per the germline V gene, CDR1 is MNHEY and CDR2 is SVGAGI. The CDR3 sequence is 11 residues long. The junction had 2 bases not matched to a gene; V was cut back by 8 bases and J by 6 bases. This chain's CDR3 is CASGQGKTQYF. The CDR3 DNA follows: TGTGCCAGCGGACAGGGAAAGACCCAGTACTTC.

The V gene is TRBV7-7, the J gene TRBJ2-2; no clear D gene. V was clipped by 6 bases and J by 0 bases, with 8 bases between them. Per the germline V gene, CDR1 is SSHAT and CDR2 is FNYEAQ (reference sequence). The length of the CDR3 is 14 residues. As DNA, the CDR3 is TGTGCCAGCAGTTTTCGTCCGAACACCGGGGAGCTGTTTTTT. Translating it yields CASSFRPNTGELFF.

This clone was seen only a few times. V usage is TRBV5-4 and J usage is TRBJ2-7; TRBD1 aligns across 8 bases. There are 14 residues in the CDR3. Germline lookup yields CDR1 SGHNT and CDR2 YYREEE (reference sequence). V dropped 3 bases and J dropped 2; count of bases not matched to a gene: 4. CDR3 nucleotides: TGTGCCAGCAGCTCGGGACAGGAGACCTACGAGCAGTACTTC. It is translated as CASSSGQETYEQYF.